The present T cell receptor beta chain was sequenced within a study of early T cells in non-severe SARS-CoV-2 infection. In this sample, this clonotype turned up many times. Using its own MiXCR run on the 5' RACE reads, TCRdb lists one record per CDR3 protein. This sample carries 25,000 to 30,000 distinct CDR3 sequences, under 6% of them seen once, and the ten largest clones take roughly 2.5%. The sequence was collected from an adult who was a healthcare worker with PCR-confirmed SARS-CoV-2 infection or an uninfected control (not recorded which). The sequencing sample was made of whole blood.

The CDR3 loop is CASRMVFDSGANVLTF. The CDR3 DNA is TGCGCCAGCAGGATGGTCTTCGACTCTGGGGCCAACGTCCTGACTTTC. The chain couples TRBV5-1 to TRBJ2-6; D gene unclear. The germline V gene encodes CDR1 SGHRS and CDR2 YFSETQ. The ends were cut back, 5 bases at V and 0 bases at J, with 12 bases in the middle. The CDR3 is 16 amino acids.